These 6 T cell receptor beta chains originate from one sample sequenced in a study of blood T cells in healthy people across ages. Sample-barcoded 5' priming and a J-beta primer mix drove a second PCR of roughly 6 to 12 cycles. MiXCR, applied by TCRdb to the 5' RACE reads, yields one record per CDR3 protein. The table lists approximately 1.5 million distinct CDR3 sequences, roughly 32% of them singletons. Specimen: blood. The receptors come from a woman aged 25-40 years in good health.

This clonotype was seen more than once but under ten times. J is TRBJ1-2 and V is TRBV20-1; no reliable D call. The CDR3 spans 13 residues. Germline V gene lookup returns CDR1 DFQATT and CDR2 SNEGSKA (reference sequence). V was clipped by 5 bases and J by 0 bases, with 10 bases between them. The chain's CDR3 is CSALYLANYGYTF. CDR3 nucleotide sequence: TGCAGTGCTTTATACTTGGCTAACTATGGCTACACCTTC.

On this clonotype itself: A much larger clone lies a single base off, so this may be a read error. The V and J genes are TRBV7-7 and TRBJ2-5, with TRBD2 matching 7 bases. The length of the CDR3 is 14 residues. Germline CDR1 SSHAT, CDR2 FNYEAQ (reference sequence). CDR3 bases: TGTGCCAGCAGCCAAGGGACTATCCAAGAGACCCGGTACTTC. It translates to CASSQGTIQETRYF. Variable domain in full (rest from reference TRBV7-7 and TRBJ2-5): GAGVSQSPRYKVTKRGQDVTLRCDPISSHATLYWYQQALGQGPEFLTYFNYEAQPDKSGLPSDRFSAERPEGSISTLTIQRTEQRDSAMYRCASSQGTIQETRYFGPGTRLLVL.

The chain combines TRBV20-1 with TRBJ2-4, with a weak D call TRBD2 (5 bases). Trimming took 3 bases from V and 2 from J, leaving 14 bases between them. CDR1 DFQATT and CDR2 SNEGSKA come from the germline V gene (reference sequence). The CDR3 length is 15 residues. Here the CDR3 reads CSASEPPGTKNIQYF. Here the CDR3 DNA reads TGCAGTGCTAGTGAGCCCCCCGGGACCAAAAACATTCAGTACTTC.

The chain has TRBV20-1 and TRBJ2-7; D is perhaps TRBD2 (5 bases). There are 14 residues in the CDR3. The V gene's germline CDR1 is DFQATT and CDR2 SNEGSKA (reference sequence). Trimming removed 4 bases from V and 0 bases from J, with 13 bases in between. In DNA, the CDR3 is TGCAGTGCTAAACAGCTAGCTAACTCCTACGAGCAGTACTTC. Amino acids: CSAKQLANSYEQYF.

The genes are TRBV10-1 and TRBJ2-1; 8 bases align to TRBD1. The length of the CDR3 is 15 residues. Unmatched junction bases numbered 12, after V lost 6 bases and J lost 8 bases. The V gene's germline CDR1 is WNHNN and CDR2 SYGVQD (reference sequence). CDR3 protein: CASSDRGVGGDEQFF. In DNA form, the CDR3 reads TGCGCCAGCAGCGACAGGGGAGTGGGAGGCGATGAGCAGTTCTTC.

This clonotype came up a few times. The chain links TRBV29-1 to TRBJ2-5, with 9 bases that match TRBD1. Germline CDR1 and CDR2: SQVTM and ANQGSEA. This CDR3 is 13 amino acids long. J was trimmed by 4 bases and V by 8 bases; bases with no gene match: 8. CDR3 sequence: CSPGTGLGETQYF. Here the CDR3 DNA reads TGCAGCCCCGGGACAGGGCTTGGAGAGACCCAGTACTTC.